The rows below give T cell receptor beta chains drawn from one sample of a study of blood T cell repertoires in COVID-19. The method was immunoSEQ multiplex PCR; TCRdb's version includes in-frame clones alone and lacks a portion of them. The table includes about 200,000 clones, 85% detected once. The specimen sequenced was peripheral blood. Source of these receptors: a woman aged 70-85 years with COVID-19, enrolled during active disease. Both conserved end residues are part of each CDR3. Each record gives: clone size, D gene, J gene, V gene, CDR3 length, CDR3 protein, CDR3 DNA. A D gene is named only where the DNA matches it firmly. The size entry is marked missing in some rows and otherwise reads once, few, many or a size class.

NA,NA,TRBJ1-1,TRBV28,15,CASSFLAYRSTGAFF,TGTGCCAGCAGTTTCCTCGCCTACAGGAGCACCGGGGCTTTCTTT
NA,NA,TRBJ1-5,TRBV29-1,12,CSVYSERGPQHF,TGCAGCGTGTATTCAGAAAGAGGGCCCCAGCATTTT
NA,TRBD2,TRBJ2-1,TRBV19,16,CASSYPGTIGLNEQFF,TGTGCCAGTAGTTATCCCGGGACTATCGGGCTAAATGAGCAGTTCTTC
NA,NA,TRBJ1-5,TRBV2,14,CASSASYSNQPQHF,TGTGCCAGCAGTGCTTCTTATAGCAATCAGCCCCAGCATTTT
NA,NA,TRBJ2-7,TRBV5-4,14,CASSLGTQSYEQYF,TGTGCCAGCAGCTTGGGGACTCAGTCCTACGAGCAGTACTTC
NA,TRBD1,TRBJ2-7,TRBV5-4,15,CASSSNRGTSYEQYF,TGTGCCAGCAGCTCAAACAGGGGAACCTCCTACGAGCAGTACTTC
NA,NA,TRBJ2-3,TRBV6-2/TRBV6-3,16,CASSYVGPNPTDTQYF,TGTGCCAGCAGTTACGTGGGCCCAAACCCCACAGATACGCAGTATTTT
NA,NA,TRBJ2-1,TRBV21-1,16,CASSRRTSGSREGEFF,TGTGCCAGCAGCCGCCGGACTAGCGGGAGTCGAGAGGGGGAGTTCTTC
NA,TRBD1,TRBJ1-1,TRBV5-1,14,CASSLGQGAAEAFF,TGCGCCAGCAGCTTGGGACAGGGGGCAGCTGAAGCTTTCTTT
NA,TRBD2,TRBJ2-3,TRBV9,16,CASSVGLLAGYDTQYF,TGTGCCAGCAGCGTAGGTCTACTAGCGGGATATGATACGCAGTATTTT
NA,NA,TRBJ1-6,TRBV2,14,CASSRQAGNSPLHF,TGTGCCAGCAGTCGACAGGCGGGTAATTCACCCCTCCACTTT
few,TRBD2,TRBJ2-2,TRBV24-1,17,CATSESRGTRPTGELFF,TGTGCCACCAGTGAATCCCGGGGGACTAGACCTACCGGGGAGCTGTTTTTT
few,TRBD1,TRBJ2-1,TRBV6-1,15,CASSEFGTGNNEQFF,TGTGCCAGCAGTGAATTCGGGACAGGCAACAATGAGCAGTTCTTC
NA,NA,TRBJ1-6,TRBV12-5,14,CASGPDSLNSPLHF,TGTGCTAGTGGCCCGGACAGTCTAAATTCACCCCTCCACTTT
few,TRBD1,TRBJ1-2,TRBV7-9,16,CASSLRLGTGVYGYTF,TGTGCCAGCAGCCTGCGTCTCGGGACAGGGGTCTATGGCTACACCTTC
NA,NA,TRBJ2-3,TRBV25-1,14,CASSEAGDRGTQYF,TGTGCCAGCAGTGAGGCAGGGGATAGGGGTACGCAGTATTTT
NA,NA,TRBJ1-1,TRBV9,14,CASSVGDTQSEAFF,TGTGCCAGCAGCGTAGGGGACACACAGTCTGAAGCTTTCTTT
NA,TRBD1,TRBJ2-4,TRBV6-2/TRBV6-3,16,CASSRTGGAPKNIQYF,TGTGCCAGCAGTCGGACAGGGGGCGCCCCCAAAAACATTCAGTACTTC
NA,NA,TRBJ1-3,TRBV11-3,16,CASSIDRPTSGNTIYF,TGTGCCAGCAGCATCGACAGGCCGACCTCTGGAAACACCATATATTTT
NA,NA,TRBJ1-1,TRBV4-1,14,CASSQPRSGTEAFF,TGCGCCAGCAGCCAACCACGGTCGGGGACTGAAGCTTTCTTT
NA,NA,TRBJ1-1,TRBV7-3,15,CASSLTLATNTEAFF,TGTGCCAGCAGCTTAACGCTAGCCACGAACACTGAAGCTTTCTTT
NA,NA,TRBJ2-5,TRBV19,13,CASSMALAETQYF,TGTGCCAGTAGTATGGCCCTAGCAGAGACCCAGTACTTC
NA,TRBD1,TRBJ1-1,TRBV6-6,12,CASSPLTGEAFF,TGTGCCAGCAGTCCCTTGACAGGGGAAGCTTTCTTT
once,NA,TRBJ1-1,TRBV18,15,CASSRVGSSDTEAFF,TGTGCCAGCTCACGGGTGGGGAGTTCGGATACTGAAGCTTTCTTT
once,NA,TRBJ2-3,TRBV4-1,16,CASSQEGRTNTDTQYF,TGCGCCAGCAGCCAAGAGGGGCGGACTAACACAGATACGCAGTATTTT
NA,TRBD1,TRBJ1-4,TRBV4-3,17,CASSQALPGTGYEKLFF,TGCGCCAGCAGCCAGGCTCTCCCCGGGACAGGGTATGAAAAACTGTTTTTT
NA,NA,TRBJ1-1,TRBV7-9,14,CASSSIRGNTEAFF,TGTGCCAGCAGCTCCATACGGGGGAACACTGAAGCTTTCTTT
few,TRBD2,TRBJ2-1,TRBV7-9,15,CASSLLAGSYNEQFF,TGTGCCAGCAGCTTACTAGCGGGAAGCTACAATGAGCAGTTCTTC
NA,NA,TRBJ1-5,TRBV19,14,CASSPGLNNQPQHF,TGTGCCAGTAGTCCGGGACTGAACAATCAGCCCCAGCATTTT
NA,NA,TRBJ1-1,TRBV7-2,18,CASSFQLGGIRMNTEAFF,TGTGCCAGCAGCTTTCAATTGGGCGGGATTCGGATGAACACTGAAGCTTTCTTT
NA,TRBD1,TRBJ2-3,TRBV7-2,15,CASSPDRGRTDTQYF,TGTGCCAGCAGCCCCGACAGGGGGAGGACAGATACGCAGTATTTT
few,NA,TRBJ1-2,TRBV6-5,12,CASSRDNYGYTF,TGTGCCAGCAGTAGAGATAACTATGGCTACACCTTC
NA,NA,TRBJ1-4,TRBV4-2,16,CASSPNVGATNEKLFF,TGTGCCAGCAGCCCGAACGTAGGGGCAACTAATGAAAAACTGTTTTTT
NA,TRBD1,TRBJ1-4,TRBV7-2,15,CASSPREGALEKLFF,TGTGCCAGCAGCCCCAGAGAGGGGGCGCTTGAAAAACTGTTTTTT